These 30 T cell receptor beta chains were all obtained from the same sample, sequenced in a study of CD8+CD57+ T cells in acquired aplastic anemia. Patients chosen for sequencing had CD8+CD57+ cells that had expanded, as shown by flow cytometry. The study profiled TCR beta VDJ and CDR3 using genomic DNA as template. TCRdb reanalysed the reads using MiXCR and keeps one entry per CDR3 protein. This table has some 170,000 distinct CDR3 sequences, about three fifths appearing once. Sequences were obtained from sorted CD4+, CD8+, or CD8+CD57+ T cells (not recorded which) from PBMCs. The receptor source for this set is a human donor with aplastic anemia.

The rearrangement uses TRBV7-8 and TRBJ1-2; D is ambiguous. Trimming removed 2 bases from V and 10 bases from J, with 14 bases in between. The germline V gene has CDR1 SGHVS and CDR2 FQNEAQ. The CDR3 is 13 amino acids. CDR3 loop: CASSLSYEVNYTF. Written as DNA, the CDR3 is TGTGCCAGCAGCTTATCTTACGAGGTGAACTACACCTTC. The complete variable domain, with remaining parts taken from reference TRBV7-8 and TRBJ1-2, reads GAGVSQSPRYKVAKRGQDVALRCDPISGHVSLFWYQQALGQGPEFLTYFQNEAQLDKSGLPSDRFFAERPEGSVSTLKIQRTQQEDSAVYLCASSLSYEVNYTFGSGTRLTVV.

For this clonotype: The junction and the germline gene differ at one end; a read error may be behind it. The rearrangement uses TRBV19 and TRBJ2-3, with D perhaps matching TRBD1 (6 bases). Germline V gene data show CDR1 as LNHDA and CDR2 as SQIVND (reference sequence). The CDR3 length is 15 residues. DNA of the CDR3: TGTGCCAGTAGTATGGCCCCACAGGGCACAGAGACGCAGTATTTT. It yields the protein CASSMAPQGTETQYF.

Concerning this clonotype itself: Germline is not matched at one junction end, which may reflect a read error. The V gene is TRBV10-3, the J gene TRBJ1-3; tentative D call: TRBD1 (6 bases). There are 13 residues in the CDR3. Per germline, CDR1 ENHRY and CDR2 SYGVKD. The CDR3 protein is CAISQGSGDTIYF. In nucleotides, the CDR3 is TGTGCCATCAGTCAGGGGTCTGGAGACACCATATATTTT.

This clonotype was counted ten times or more. J is TRBJ2-1 and V is TRBV2; a weak D match, TRBD1 (6 bases). In germline, CDR1 is SNHLY, CDR2 FYNNEI. The CDR3 spans 14 residues. V lost 3 bases and J lost 8, with 14 bases in between. The CDR3 loop reads CASSDLPGDDEQFF. Written as DNA, the CDR3 is TGTGCCAGCAGTGACTTACCAGGGGACGATGAGCAGTTCTTC. The complete variable domain, with remaining parts taken from reference TRBV2 and TRBJ2-1, reads EPEVTQTPSHQVTQMGQEVILRCVPISNHLYFYWYRQILGQKVEFLVSFYNNEISEKSEIFDDQFSVERPDGSNFTLKIRSTKLEDSAMYFCASSDLPGDDEQFFGPGTRLTVL.

This clonotype came up a few times. CDR3 in amino acids: CASSSTGTYALHEQFF. The CDR3 DNA reads as TGTGCCAGCAGTTCAACCGGGACATACGCACTACATGAGCAGTTCTTC. V gene TRBV27 combines with J gene TRBJ2-1, with D perhaps TRBD1 (6 bases). Germline loops: CDR1 MNHEY, CDR2 SMNVEV (reference sequence). With 4 bases removed from V and 8 bases from J, the gap between germline ends came to 21 bases. The CDR3 length is 16 residues.

In this sample, this clonotype turned up many times. The chain uses TRBV20-1 and TRBJ1-1; D unresolved. V gave up 2 bases and J gave up 1 base, with 17 bases separating them. CDR3 length: 16 amino acids. Looked up from germline, CDR1 is DFQATT and CDR2 is SNEGSKA (reference sequence). The CDR3 reads CSARSTRDLRNTEAFF. Written as DNA, the CDR3 is TGCAGTGCTAGAAGTACGAGAGATCTGCGGAACACTGAAGCTTTCTTT.

The chain joins TRBV14 to TRBJ2-5, with no clear D. The CDR3 consists of 14 residues. CDR1 SGHDN and CDR2 FVKESK come from the germline V gene. Trimming left V 4 bases short and J 0 bases short, with 9 bases between. CDR3 sequence: CASSPWGYQETQYF. CDR3 bases: TGTGCCAGCAGCCCATGGGGTTACCAAGAGACCCAGTACTTC.

J is TRBJ2-1 and V is TRBV29-1; tentatively, D is TRBD2 (6 bases). The CDR3 has 18 residues. Germline lookup yields CDR1 SQVTM and CDR2 ANQGSEA. With 3 bases removed from V and 4 bases from J, the gap between germline ends came to 25 bases. The CDR3 spells CSVEGRTSPPFLYNEQFF. In DNA, the CDR3 is TGCAGCGTTGAGGGAAGAACTAGCCCACCCTTCCTTTACAATGAGCAGTTCTTC.

V usage is TRBV30 and J usage is TRBJ1-5; tentatively, D is TRBD1 (5 bases). Germline values: CDR1 GTSNPN, CDR2 SVGIG (reference sequence). The CDR3 has 14 amino acids. Trimming shortened V by 0 bases and J by 2 bases, and 8 bases separated the two germline ends. CDR3 DNA: TGTGCCTGGAGTGTATGGGGGGGCAATCAGCCCCAGCATTTT. Its protein product is CAWSVWGGNQPQHF.

The V call is TRBV5-1, the J call TRBJ2-1, with 11 bases aligning to TRBD2. After removal of 4 bases from V and 8 bases from J, the junction contained 8 bases not matched to a gene. This CDR3 has 15 amino acids. The germline CDR1 and CDR2 sequences are SGHRS and YFSETQ. DNA of the CDR3: TGCGCCAGCAGCGGGCGACTAGCGGGAAACGATGAGCAGTTCTTC. Protein: CASSGRLAGNDEQFF.

This clonotype was counted ten times or more. The chain has TRBV7-8 and TRBJ2-1; 9 nucleotides line up with TRBD2. Germline assignment: CDR1 SGHVS and CDR2 FQNEAQ. The CDR3 has 18 amino acids. Trimming removed 2 bases from V and 7 bases from J; junction bases left unmatched: 15. The CDR3 protein is CASSLMRWAGGPVNEQFF. DNA for the CDR3: TGTGCCAGCAGCTTAATGCGGTGGGCGGGGGGGCCTGTAAATGAGCAGTTCTTC.

The chain uses TRBV24-1 and TRBJ2-1; D call uncertain. With 0 bases removed from V and 7 bases from J, the gap between germline ends came to 6 bases. CDR1 KGHDR and CDR2 SFDVKD come from the germline V gene. CDR3 length: 13 amino acids. This CDR3 reads CATSDLVTNEQFF. The CDR3 DNA reads as TGTGCCACCAGTGATTTGGTAACAAATGAGCAGTTCTTC.

This clonotype has at least ten counts. The V gene is TRBV10-2, the J gene TRBJ2-2, with D possibly being TRBD1 (5 bases). Trimming removed 3 bases from V and 1 base from J, with 9 bases in between. Germline CDR1 WSHSY, CDR2 SAAADI. This CDR3 spans 15 amino acids. The CDR3 DNA sequence: TGCGCCAGCAGTGATGGGCAGGGGAACACCGGGGAGCTGTTTTTT. Amino acid sequence: CASSDGQGNTGELFF.

V gene TRBV12-3 or TRBV12-4 combines with J gene TRBJ1-1; 8 positions agree with TRBD1. V was pared by 8 bases and J by 3 bases, with 5 bases of the junction left unmatched. This CDR3 has 13 residues. CDR3 in DNA: TGTGCCAGCGCCAGGGGGCCCTACACTGAAGCTTTCTTT. Its translation: CASARGPYTEAFF.

V usage is TRBV7-9 and J usage is TRBJ2-7, with a tentative D call TRBD2 (7 bases). In germline, CDR1 is SEHNR, CDR2 FQNEAQ (reference sequence). V dropped 1 base and J dropped 0 bases, with 13 bases sitting between them. CDR3 length: 16 amino acids. The CDR3: CASSLERGGVSYEQYF. The CDR3 coding sequence is TGTGCCAGCAGCTTAGAGAGGGGGGGCGTCTCCTACGAGCAGTACTTC.

This clonotype is a singleton in its sample. The rearrangement joins TRBV9 to TRBJ1-6; the D gene is possibly TRBD1 (6 bases). There are 17 residues in the CDR3. The V end was cut by 0 bases, the J end by 6 bases, with 16 bases between. The germline gives CDR1 SGDLS, CDR2 YYNGEE. This chain's CDR3 is CASSVEAAVGGNSPLHF. The CDR3 bases are TGTGCCAGCAGCGTAGAGGCAGCGGTAGGGGGTAATTCACCCCTCCACTTT.

This clonotype was recorded a few times. The chain joins TRBV12-3 or TRBV12-4 to TRBJ2-7; TRBD1 aligns across 11 bases. CDR3 length equals 14 residues. V lost 6 bases, J lost 6 bases, and 7 bases stayed unmatched. The CDR3, as DNA: TGTGCCAGCAGGTATCCCGGGACAGGGGGCGAGCAGTACTTC. Amino acid sequence: CASRYPGTGGEQYF.

This rearrangement joins TRBV7-6 to TRBJ2-2; TRBD1 is a possible D gene (6 bases). Trimming cost V 5 bases and J 5 bases, with 18 bases left between them. The germline CDR1 and CDR2 sequences are SGHVS and FNYEAQ. This CDR3 spans 16 amino acids. For the CDR3, the DNA is TGTGCCAGCAGCCCTGGGGCAGGGGTGAGGACCGGGGAGCTGTTTTTT. Translation gives CASSPGAGVRTGELFF.

This rearrangement joins TRBV20-1 to TRBJ1-5; 8 nucleotides match TRBD1. CDR3 length: 15 residues. The V and J ends lost 6 bases and 6 bases, in that order; junction bases with no gene match: 13. Germline CDR1 DFQATT, CDR2 SNEGSKA (reference sequence). The CDR3 reads CSAYDRDRLSQPQHF. CDR3 DNA: TGCAGTGCCTACGACCGGGACAGGCTGAGTCAGCCCCAGCATTTT.

In this sample, this clonotype turned up many times. This chain connects TRBV9 to TRBJ1-2; 8 nucleotides match TRBD1. The CDR3 covers 15 residues. With V trimmed by 0 bases and J by 6 bases, 7 bases remained unmatched. Germline CDR1 is SGDLS and CDR2 is YYNGEE. The CDR3 sequence is CASSVATGQGDGYTF. The CDR3 region has the DNA TGTGCCAGCAGCGTAGCTACAGGACAGGGCGATGGCTACACCTTC.

This clonotype has ten or more counts. This chain connects TRBV19 to TRBJ1-3, with D perhaps TRBD1 (5 bases). Germline CDR1 reads LNHDA; CDR2 reads SQIVND (reference sequence). Trimming removed 3 bases at V and 4 bases at J, with 7 bases between. CDR3 size: 13 residues. The CDR3 DNA follows: TGTGCCAGTAGTATCCGGGACGGAAACACCATATATTTT. Amino acids: CASSIRDGNTIYF. The whole variable domain, filled in from reference TRBV19 and TRBJ1-3, reads DGGITQSPKYLFRKEGQNVTLSCEQNLNHDAMYWYRQDPGQGLRLIYYSQIVNDFQKGDIAEGYSVSREKKESFPLTVTSAQKNPTAFYLCASSIRDGNTIYFGEGSWLTVV.

The CDR3 DNA follows: TGTGCCAGCAGCTTAAGGGACATGCCATACGAGCAGTACTTC. Translating it yields CASSLRDMPYEQYF. This chain joins TRBV7-9 and TRBJ2-7; D might be TRBD1 (6 bases). CDR3 length equals 14 residues. The V gene's germline CDR1 is SEHNR and CDR2 FQNEAQ (reference sequence). The ends were cut back, 2 bases at V and 4 bases at J, with 12 bases in the middle.

In this sample, this clonotype turned up a few times. The rearrangement joins TRBV7-2 to TRBJ2-2, with D hard to call. This CDR3 is 15 amino acids long. Deletions cut 5 bases from V and 4 bases from J, with 14 bases between. CDR1 and CDR2 (germline): SGHTA, FQGNSA. In DNA, the CDR3 is TGTGCCAGCAGCCAAGGCGCCTGGGGCACCGGGGAGCTGTTTTTT. Encoded protein: CASSQGAWGTGELFF.

The chain links TRBV20-1 to TRBJ2-7; the match to TRBD2 covers 8 bases. The V and J ends lost 2 bases and 3 bases, in that order; junction bases with no gene match: 12. Germline V CDR1 and CDR2: DFQATT, SNEGSKA (reference sequence). The CDR3 is made up of 16 amino acids. The chain's CDR3 is CSARKGASGSLYEQYF. CDR3 nucleotide sequence: TGCAGTGCTAGAAAGGGAGCCAGCGGGAGTCTCTACGAGCAGTACTTC.

CDR3 sequence reads: CSAVQGPQYF. The DNA for the CDR3 is TGCAGTGCGGTTCAGGGACCCCAGTACTTC. The V and J genes are TRBV20-1 and TRBJ2-5; D could derive from TRBD1 or TRBD2 (5 bases each). CDR3 length: 10 residues. Germline values: CDR1 DFQATT, CDR2 SNEGSKA (reference sequence). V was trimmed by 6 bases and J by 9 bases, leaving 11 bases between them.

The rearrangement joins TRBV4-1 to TRBJ2-7; unclear D gene. Looked up from germline, CDR1 is MGHRA and CDR2 is YSYEKL. The CDR3 loop spans 13 amino acids. The V end lost 0 bases, the J end lost 6 bases, and 9 bases lay between the germline ends. CDR3 in amino acids: CASSQDPAGEQYF. The CDR3 nucleotides read TGCGCCAGCAGCCAAGATCCAGCCGGCGAGCAGTACTTC.

The chain recombines TRBV5-1 with TRBJ1-4; unclear D gene. This CDR3 region has 17 residues. In germline, CDR1 is SGHRS, CDR2 YFSETQ. V gave up 4 bases and J gave up 0 bases, with 16 bases separating them. DNA for the CDR3: TGCGCCAGCAGCCCCAACGTCGGTAGCGCAACTAATGAAAAACTGTTTTTT. Translated, it gives CASSPNVGSATNEKLFF.

This clonotype was picked up many times. This sequence joins TRBV7-9 and TRBJ2-5, with 9 bases fitting TRBD1. V lost 5 bases, J lost 9 bases, and 7 bases stayed unmatched. Germline values: CDR1 SEHNR, CDR2 FQNEAQ (reference sequence). The CDR3 spans 13 residues. Written as DNA, the CDR3 is TGTGCCAGCAGCCCACCTACAGGGGGCCCCCAGTACTTC. Its translation is CASSPPTGGPQYF.

This clonotype was seen at least ten times. This chain links TRBV24-1 with TRBJ2-3; no firm D call. V was pared by 5 bases and J by 0 bases, with 8 bases between. This CDR3 has 14 amino acids. Per germline, CDR1 KGHDR and CDR2 SFDVKD. CDR3 sequence: CATSVGSSTDTQYF. The CDR3 coding sequence is TGTGCCACCAGTGTGGGCTCTAGCACAGATACGCAGTATTTT.

On this clonotype: This may stem from a read error, because a much larger clone lies one nucleotide away. Because it lacks the conserved phenylalanine or tryptophan at the end, this CDR3 is likely a read error. The rearrangement links TRBV3-1 to TRBJ2-7; 10 bases are shared with TRBD1. CDR1 is LGHDT, CDR2 YNNKEL, per germline (reference sequence). The CDR3 runs to 14 residues. The V and J ends lost 3 bases and 3 bases, in that order; junction bases with no gene match: 2. The CDR3 region has the DNA TGTGCCAGCAGCCACGGGACAGGGGACTACGAGCAGTACCTC. This gives the protein CASSHGTGDYEQYL.